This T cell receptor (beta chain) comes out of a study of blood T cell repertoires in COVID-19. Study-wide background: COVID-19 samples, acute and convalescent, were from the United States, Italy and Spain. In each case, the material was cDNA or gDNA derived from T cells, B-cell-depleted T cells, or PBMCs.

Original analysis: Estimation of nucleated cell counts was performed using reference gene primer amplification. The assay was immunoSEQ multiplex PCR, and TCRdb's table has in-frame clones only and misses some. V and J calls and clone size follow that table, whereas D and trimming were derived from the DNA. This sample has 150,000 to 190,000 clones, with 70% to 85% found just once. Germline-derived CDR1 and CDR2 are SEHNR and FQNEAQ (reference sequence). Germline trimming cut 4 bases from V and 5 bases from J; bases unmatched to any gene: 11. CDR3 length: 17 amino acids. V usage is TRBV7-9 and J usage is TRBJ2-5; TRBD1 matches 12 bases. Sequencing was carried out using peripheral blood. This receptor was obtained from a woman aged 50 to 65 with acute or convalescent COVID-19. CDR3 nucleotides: TGTGCCAGCAGCTCCGCCCCGGGACAGGGGGCAGGGGAGACCCAGTACTTC. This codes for CASSSAPGQGAGETQYF.